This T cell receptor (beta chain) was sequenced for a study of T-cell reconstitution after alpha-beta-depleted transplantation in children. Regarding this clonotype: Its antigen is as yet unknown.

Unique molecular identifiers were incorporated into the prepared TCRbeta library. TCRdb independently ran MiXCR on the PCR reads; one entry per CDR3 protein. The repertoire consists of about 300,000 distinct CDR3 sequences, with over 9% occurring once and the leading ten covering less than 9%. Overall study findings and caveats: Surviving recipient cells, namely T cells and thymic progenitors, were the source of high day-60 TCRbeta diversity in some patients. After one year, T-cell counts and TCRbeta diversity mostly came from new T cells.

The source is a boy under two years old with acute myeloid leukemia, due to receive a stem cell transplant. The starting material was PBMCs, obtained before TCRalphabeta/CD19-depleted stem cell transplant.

The CDR3 sequence is CASNLPGSANTEAFF. CDR3 DNA: TGTGCCAGCAACCTCCCCGGGAGCGCGAACACTGAAGCTTTCTTT. V gene TRBV28 combines with J gene TRBJ1-1; D gene ambiguous. Germline V gives CDR1 MDHEN, CDR2 SYDVKM. This CDR3 is built from 15 residues. Trimming stripped 7 bases from V and 1 base from J, with 16 bases between.